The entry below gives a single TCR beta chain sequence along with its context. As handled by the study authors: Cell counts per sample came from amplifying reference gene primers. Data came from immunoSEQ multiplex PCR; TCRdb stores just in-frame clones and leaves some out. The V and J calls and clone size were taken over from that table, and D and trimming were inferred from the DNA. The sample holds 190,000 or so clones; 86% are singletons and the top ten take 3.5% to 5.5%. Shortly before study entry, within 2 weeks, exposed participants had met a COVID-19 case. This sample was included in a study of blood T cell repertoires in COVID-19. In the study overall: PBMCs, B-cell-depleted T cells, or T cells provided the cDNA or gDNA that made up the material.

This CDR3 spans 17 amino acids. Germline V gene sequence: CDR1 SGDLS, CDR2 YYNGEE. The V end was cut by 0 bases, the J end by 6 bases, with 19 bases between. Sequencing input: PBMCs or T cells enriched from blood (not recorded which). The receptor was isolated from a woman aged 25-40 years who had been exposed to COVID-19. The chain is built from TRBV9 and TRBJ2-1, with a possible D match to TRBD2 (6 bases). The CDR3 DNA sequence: TGTGCCAGCAGCGTAGCTTTTGCCTTTCCGCGGGGCAATGAGCAGTTCTTC. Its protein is CASSVAFAFPRGNEQFF.